This T cell receptor beta chain was recovered during a study of shared clonotypes between healthy human individuals (dated by TCRdb to the early 2020s). For context, the study as a whole: The cohort included three men and a couple of women between 18 and 49 years of age. To estimate repertoire size and how much clonotype sharing occurs between individuals, the study deeply sequenced the blood TCR repertoires of five healthy adults. Libraries were prepared and TCR repertoires were sequenced by different laboratories using diverse techniques, in order to increase sequencing depth and limit assay-specific biases. Per donor, leukapheresis produced somewhere between about 0.8 and 9 billion PBMCs.

The research as a whole found: Because the study included a small number of donors, the genetic and exposure-history diversity represented was limited. Sampling was restricted to blood, and TCR repertoires in tissues likely differ from the TCR repertoires found in blood. Pairwise subsampling indicated that sequencing depth was expected to affect the degree of clonotype sharing among donors.

From the germline V gene, CDR1 is SQVTM and CDR2 is ANQGSEA. From the cysteine up to the phenylalanine, the CDR3 has a length of 13 residues. The kept DNA is CDR3 alone, 39 bases in frame from the first base. Worth noting for this clone: The antigen it binds to is not known. A read error may produce the germline difference seen at one junction end.

Donors were healthy HIV-negative adults with no recently reported acute infections or vaccinations. Every donor was a Caucasian adult living in Nashville, Tennessee, USA. For unsorted samples, roughly 91 million PBMCs were counted, and genomic DNA was extracted using the QIAamp DNA Blood Mini kit. Blood was collected by leukapheresis, and PBMCs were isolated by Ficoll-Histopaque density gradient centrifugation and then cryopreserved in liquid nitrogen vapor phase. Using the deep immunoSEQ assay, TCR CDR3 regions were amplified from genomic DNA by multiplex PCR. Extracted genomic DNA from each cell subset was distributed evenly across all wells of several immunoSEQ 96-well plates, and each plate was treated as a replicate. Each replicate PCR for unsorted PBMC received 300 to 350 ng genomic DNA, equal to tens of thousands of T cell genomes. Ten immunoSEQ deep assay plates were used to sequence the unsorted PBMC genomic DNA. Purified libraries were measured with a Qubit 3.0 fluorometer, size-checked on a Bioanalyzer 2100, and measured again with the KAPA Library Quantification kit. A separate single-read 150-cycle Illumina NextSeq 550 flow cell was used to sequence each immunoSEQ 96-well plate. In the source study's methods: Because the immunoSEQ output included only junctional sequences and no quality scores, the filtering could not be the same as the filtering used for full-length reads. To assign V/J genes and CDR3, sequences were annotated using PyIR, a Python wrapper for IgBLAST v1.9, with IMGT germline references. Reads with weak V/J assignments (E-value above 1e-6), missing CDR3, stop codons, out-of-frame junctions, or ambiguous translated residues were removed. V3J clonotypes were defined as sequences sharing an identical inferred V gene, J gene, and CDR3 amino acid sequence. Percentage overlap between repertoires was calculated by dividing the number of shared unique clonotypes by the size of the smaller repertoire. RTK rarefaction, the Chao1 estimator, and Recon v2.1 estimates of unobserved clonotypes were used to assess repertoire richness. TCRdb holds this immuneACCESS table with in-frame rearrangements only. Some clones are missing; in checked studies, unresolved V genes explain under half, and the rest has no known cause. V and J calls and clone size are copied from that table; D and trimming were computed from the DNA. The sample table contains about half a million clones; only one count was recorded for roughly 77% of them. Clones ranked in the top ten supply under 15% of the sample.

This TCR came from a woman aged 40 to 50 in good health. Some clones in this sample may be carry-over from other donors' samples. Specimen: PBMCs. This sequence uses TRBV29-1 and TRBJ2-3; the D gene is perhaps TRBD2, from 7 matching bases. The sequence in DNA is TGCAGCGTTGAAAGGGGGGGTGGAGATACGCAATATTTT. It is translated as CSVERGGGDTQYF.